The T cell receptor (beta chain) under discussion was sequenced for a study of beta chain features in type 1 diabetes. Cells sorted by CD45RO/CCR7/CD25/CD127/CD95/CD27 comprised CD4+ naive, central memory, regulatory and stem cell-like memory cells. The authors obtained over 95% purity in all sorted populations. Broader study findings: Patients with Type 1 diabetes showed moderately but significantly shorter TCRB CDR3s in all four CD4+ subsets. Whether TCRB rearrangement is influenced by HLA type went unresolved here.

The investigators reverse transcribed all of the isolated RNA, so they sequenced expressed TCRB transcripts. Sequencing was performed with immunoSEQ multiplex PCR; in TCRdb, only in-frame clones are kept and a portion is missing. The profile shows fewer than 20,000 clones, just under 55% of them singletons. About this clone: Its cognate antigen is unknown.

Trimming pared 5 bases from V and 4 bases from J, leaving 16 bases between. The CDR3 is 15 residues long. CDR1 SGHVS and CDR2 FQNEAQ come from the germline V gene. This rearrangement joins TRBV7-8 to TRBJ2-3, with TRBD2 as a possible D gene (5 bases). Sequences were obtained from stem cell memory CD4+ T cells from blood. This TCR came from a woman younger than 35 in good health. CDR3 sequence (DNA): TGTGCCAGCAGCCCCCTCCCTAGCCGCGCAGATACGCAGTATTTT. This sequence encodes CASSPLPSRADTQYF.